This is a list of T cell receptor beta chains from one sample in a study of T cells after yellow fever vaccination. TCRdb re-derived calls from the 5' RACE reads in MiXCR, one entry per CDR3 protein. The sample yields some 420,000 distinct CDR3 sequences, about 17% seen once. The sequencing used PBMCs, collected before the yellow fever booster vaccination. The receptor set was obtained from a young man who received the YFV17D yellow fever vaccine. Each CDR3 is given with its conserved first and last residue. A D gene is named only where the DNA matches it firmly. Only some rows state a clone size, as once, few, many or a class for expanded clones.

TRBJ2-1 | TRBD2 | few | TRBV6-2/TRBV6-3 | TGTGCCAGCAGGCCCTCGGGGGGGCCTTTTAGTGGGCAGTTCTTC | CASRPSGGPFSGQFF
TRBJ2-3 | TRBD2 | few | TRBV7-2 | TGTGCCAGCAGCCCTCTACGGGGGAGGGGCGGTACGCAGTATTTT | CASSPLRGRGGTQYF
TRBJ1-2 | NA | few | TRBV29-1 | TGCAGCGTTGCGGGTATCTACTATGGCTACACCTTC | CSVAGIYYGYTF
TRBJ1-1 | TRBD1 | many | TRBV7-2 | TGTGCCAGCAGACAGGGGATGAACACTGAAGCTTTCTTT | CASRQGMNTEAFF
TRBJ1-3 | NA | NA | TRBV9 | TGTGCCAGCAGCCCACGACAGGCCTCTGGAAACACCATATATTTT | CASSPRQASGNTIYF
TRBJ2-5 | NA | NA | TRBV29-1 | TGCAGCGTTGAAGGTGCCGGGGGAGAGACCCAGTACTTC | CSVEGAGGETQYF
TRBJ2-3 | TRBD2 | NA | TRBV4-1 | TGCGCCAGCAGCCGGGAGGGGCACACAGATACGCAGTATTTT | CASSREGHTDTQYF
TRBJ2-2 | NA | NA | TRBV4-2 | TGTGCCAGCAGCCAAGTGGGAGTGGAGCTGTTTTTT | CASSQVGVELFF
TRBJ2-3 | TRBD2 | NA | TRBV20-1 | TGCAGTGCTTCCACGATAGGACTAGTAGTCACAGATACGCAGTATTTT | CSASTIGLVVTDTQYF
TRBJ2-1 | TRBD1 | NA | TRBV24-1 | TGTGCCACCAGTGCGGTGGGACAGGGGGCTAGATACAATGAGCAGTTCTTC | CATSAVGQGARYNEQFF
TRBJ2-3 | NA | NA | TRBV5-1 | TGCGCCAGCAGCGGGGGGTCCCGCACAGATACGCAGTATTTT | CASSGGSRTDTQYF
TRBJ2-2 | TRBD1 | few | TRBV5-1 | TGCGCCAGCACCCGGACAGGGGTAAACGGGGAGCTGTTTTTT | CASTRTGVNGELFF
TRBJ2-7 | NA | few | TRBV9 | TGTGCCAGCAGCGTAGCTCCGACAGAGAGTAGCGAGCAGTACTTC | CASSVAPTESSEQYF
TRBJ2-1 | NA | NA | TRBV30 | TGTGCCTGGAGTGTCCCAGGTAGCTCCTACAATGAGCAGTTCTTC | CAWSVPGSSYNEQFF
TRBJ2-7 | TRBD1 | many | TRBV5-1 | TGCGCCAGCAGCTGGGCCGGGACAGAGATCGACGAGCAGTACTTC | CASSWAGTEIDEQYF
TRBJ2-2 | NA | NA | TRBV2 | TGTGCCAGCAGTCGGGAGAACACCGGGGAGCTGTTTTTT | CASSRENTGELFF
TRBJ2-7 | NA | few | TRBV6-2/TRBV6-3 | TGTGCCAGCAGTTACCCCCCCGGTACCTCCTACGAGCAGTACTTC | CASSYPPGTSYEQYF
TRBJ2-1 | NA | few | TRBV29-1 | TGCAGCGTTGTACCGGGCACCTACAATGAGCAGTTCTTC | CSVVPGTYNEQFF
TRBJ2-3 | NA | many | TRBV11-2 | TGTGCCACCGGGGGTTCTAGCACAGATACGCAGTATTTT | CATGGSSTDTQYF
TRBJ1-3 | NA | NA | TRBV14 | TGTGCCAGCAGCCAAGGACAGGCCGCGTTTGGAAACACCATATATTTT | CASSQGQAAFGNTIYF
TRBJ2-7 | TRBD1 | few | TRBV6-5 | TGTGCCAGCACCCGGGACAGGGACAGCGAGCAGTACTTC | CASTRDRDSEQYF
TRBJ2-5 | NA | few | TRBV6-5 | TGTGCCAGTAGGAGAGCGGGCGTAGGCCAAGAGACCCAGTACTTC | CASRRAGVGQETQYF
TRBJ2-2 | TRBD1 | NA | TRBV3-1 | TGTGCCAGCAGCGCCCGGGACAGGGGTAGCACCGGGGAGCTGTTTTTT | CASSARDRGSTGELFF
TRBJ2-3 | NA | NA | TRBV5-1 | TGCGCCAGCAGCTTGGGACATGCTAGCACAGATACGCAGTATTTT | CASSLGHASTDTQYF
TRBJ1-4 | TRBD1 | medium-sized | TRBV29-1 | TGCAGCGTTAGGGACAGCGGAGGTGAAAAACTGTTTTTT | CSVRDSGGEKLFF
TRBJ2-2 | NA | many | TRBV4-2 | TGTGCCAGCAGCCAAGATGAGGGGGGCACCGGGGAGCTGTTTTTT | CASSQDEGGTGELFF
TRBJ1-4 | NA | NA | TRBV29-1 | TGCAGCGTTCAACACGGGTTCGGGGCAACTAATGAAAAACTGTTTTTT | CSVQHGFGATNEKLFF
TRBJ2-5 | NA | NA | TRBV7-2 | TGTGCCAGCAGCCTCCAGGCGGGGCCCCAAGAGACCCAGTACTTC | CASSLQAGPQETQYF
TRBJ2-2 | TRBD1 | NA | TRBV7-9 | TGTGCCAGCAGCTTAGCTACAGGGGGCGCGTGGACCGGGGAGCTGTTTTTT | CASSLATGGAWTGELFF
TRBJ2-2 | NA | NA | TRBV7-7 | TGTGCTAGCAGCCCTAGGGGTGGTTCCGGGGAGCTGTTTTTT | CASSPRGGSGELFF
TRBJ1-2 | NA | NA | TRBV4-3 | TGCGCCAGCAGGAAGTCAGCCTCTAACTATGGCTACACCTTC | CASRKSASNYGYTF
TRBJ1-3 | NA | NA | TRBV6-6 | TGTGCCAGCAGCAATACCGGGACGAACTCTGGAAACACCATATATTTT | CASSNTGTNSGNTIYF
TRBJ1-5 | NA | few | TRBV5-1 | TGCGCCAGCAGCTCAACAGGGCAGAATCAGCCCCAGCATTTT | CASSSTGQNQPQHF
TRBJ1-4 | NA | NA | TRBV20-1 | TGCAGTGTTTCAGGGCACGGTAATGAAAAACTGTTTTTT | CSVSGHGNEKLFF
TRBJ2-5 | NA | few | TRBV4-2 | TGTGCCAGCAGCCAAAGAGACCGAGGAGCGTATGCCCAGTACTTC | CASSQRDRGAYAQYF
TRBJ2-1 | TRBD1 | few | TRBV5-1 | TGCGCCAGCAGCCCGGCGGGGACAGGGGGCGCTTATAATGAGCAGTTCTTC | CASSPAGTGGAYNEQFF
TRBJ1-1 | TRBD1 | NA | TRBV29-1 | TGCAGCGTTACCCGGGACAGAGGCACTGAAGCTTTCTTT | CSVTRDRGTEAFF
TRBJ2-3 | NA | NA | TRBV4-3 | TGCGCCAGCAGCCTAACAGATTCAAATACGCAGTATTTT | CASSLTDSNTQYF
TRBJ2-1 | TRBD2 | NA | TRBV6-5 | TGTGCCAGCGCTAGACTAGCGGACCTCTACAATGAGCAGTTCTTC | CASARLADLYNEQFF
TRBJ2-7 | NA | few | TRBV4-2 | TGTGCCAGCAGCCAAGAGGTGGCAGGGAACGGAAACGAGCAGTACTTC | CASSQEVAGNGNEQYF
TRBJ2-5 | NA | many | TRBV10-3 | TGTGCCATCAGTGAGTCGGTGCAGGGAGAGACCCAGTACTTC | CAISESVQGETQYF
TRBJ1-2 | TRBD1 | few | TRBV11-2 | TGTGCCAGCAGCGAGGCCGGGACAGACTATGGCTACACCTTC | CASSEAGTDYGYTF
TRBJ2-5 | TRBD2 | few | TRBV7-7 | TGTGCTAGCAGCTCAAATCTAGCGGCACAAGAGACCCAGTACTTC | CASSSNLAAQETQYF
TRBJ2-2 | NA | NA | TRBV20-1 | TGCAGTGCCCGGAGGGGGCAAAACACCGGGGAGCTGTTTTTT | CSARRGQNTGELFF
TRBJ1-6 | NA | NA | TRBV10-2 | TGCGCCACCCGGGTGGGACCCAATTCACCCCTCCACTTT | CATRVGPNSPLHF
TRBJ1-1 | NA | few | TRBV30 | TGTGCCTGGAGTGTAGTGGGGGACACTGAAGCTTTCTTT | CAWSVVGDTEAFF